The 21 T cell receptor beta chains given below trace back to one sample, sequenced in a study of T cells in women clearing cervical HPV infection. Here immunoSEQ multiplex PCR was the method, and the copy in TCRdb shows in-frame clones only, minus some. Here the sample table reports tens of thousands of clones. Sequencing input: blood buffy coat. These receptor sequences come from a woman aged 18 to 75 with a cervical HPV16 infection that either progressed to CIN3+ or cleared (not recorded which).

Turning to this clone: The sequenced fragment ends 3 residues before the CDR3 boundary, so the rest is inferred from the germline J gene. The V gene is TRBV2, the J gene TRBJ2-7; D possibly corresponds to TRBD2 (7 bases). The germline V gene encodes CDR1 SNHLY and CDR2 FYNNEI. This CDR3 has 15 amino acids. Trimming removed 7 bases from V and 5 bases from J, with 21 bases in between. CDR3 DNA, as far as it was read: TGTGCCAGCACCGAACCCCGGGGGGCAAGGGACGAG. This encodes CASTEPRGARDE. In full, the CDR3 is CASTEPRGARDEQYF.

Notes on this clone: The read terminates 3 residues ahead of where the CDR3 ends, so the germline J gene completes it. This chain links TRBV5-1 with TRBJ1-1; tentatively, D is TRBD1 (6 bases). CDR1 and CDR2 from the germline V gene are SGHRS and YFSETQ. This CDR3 has 14 residues. Trimming shortened V by 0 bases and J by 0 bases, and 6 bases separated the two germline ends. Partial CDR3 DNA: TGCGCCAGCAGCTTGGGACAGGTGAACACTGAA. This encodes CASSLGQVNTE. Given in full, the CDR3 is CASSLGQVNTEAFF.

CDR3 in amino acids: CASSYSAGGANTGELFF. The part of the CDR3 DNA that was read is TGTGCCAGCAGTTACTCGGCAGGGGGCGCGAACACCGGGGAG. This chain connects TRBV6-2 or TRBV6-3 to TRBJ2-2; TRBD1 aligns across 8 bases. The missing CDR3 end, 3 residues past where the read stops, is filled in from the germline J gene. Losses at the gene ends were 0 bases for V and 0 bases for J; bases not matched to a gene: 3. The CDR3 is made up of 17 amino acids. Per germline, CDR1 MNHEY and CDR2 SVGEGT.

Details on this clone: Read sequence stops 3 residues before the CDR3 end, and the germline J gene provides the missing end. The rearrangement links TRBV19 to TRBJ1-1, with D possibly matching TRBD1 (6 bases). V lost 11 bases and J lost 1, with 11 bases in between. The CDR3 runs to 12 residues. Germline CDR1 LNHDA, CDR2 SQIVND (reference sequence). CDR3 DNA (partial): TGTGCCTGTGGACAGCCGAACACTGAA. This translates into CACGQPNTE. The CDR3 reads in full as CACGQPNTEAFF.

On this clone: The read is 3 residues too short to cover the CDR3 end, so that end is filled in from the germline J gene. The chain joins TRBV29-1 to TRBJ2-7, with 10 nucleotides matching TRBD1. This CDR3 comprises 14 residues. Germline trimming cut 3 bases from V and 4 bases from J; bases unmatched to any gene: 6. Germline-derived CDR1 and CDR2 are SQVTM and ANQGSEA. CDR3 amino acids: CSVDQGQGLYEQYF. The DNA read from the CDR3 is TGCAGCGTTGACCAGGGACAGGGGCTATACGAG.

Comments on this clone: The read finishes 3 residues shy of the CDR3 end, and the germline J gene is used to complete it. The rearrangement uses TRBV7-2 and TRBJ2-3; either TRBD1 or TRBD2 may supply D (6 bases each). The CDR3 covers 14 residues. The V gene's germline CDR1 is SGHTA and CDR2 FQGNSA. The CDR3 region is CASSLQGWRETQYF. The sequenced part of the CDR3 DNA is TGTGCCAGCAGCTTACAGGGGTGGAGGGAGACG.

Concerning this clone: The read ends 3 residues shy of where the CDR3 ends; the end is completed using the germline J gene. The J gene is TRBJ1-2, the V gene TRBV7-9; TRBD1 might be the D (5 bases). Germline V gives CDR1 SEHNR, CDR2 FQNEAQ (reference sequence). Deletions cut 4 bases from V and 7 bases from J, with 13 bases between. The CDR3 length is 13 residues. The sequenced CDR3 bases are TGTGCCAGCAGCTACGGGGGTTCGGGTGGC. Translated, it gives CASSYGGSGG. In full, the CDR3 reads CASSYGGSGGYTF.

On this clone: Sequencing ends 3 residues short of the CDR3 end; the germline J gene provides the rest. The J gene is TRBJ1-2, the V gene TRBV30; no definite D call. Germline values: CDR1 GTSNPN, CDR2 SVGIG (reference sequence). Trimming cost V 1 base and J 4 bases, with 7 bases left between them. This CDR3 is 12 amino acids long. The CDR3 reads CAWSAGSYGYTF. Partial CDR3 DNA: TGTGCCTGGAGTGCGGGGTCCTATGGC. Supplemented by reference TRBV30 and TRBJ1-2, the full variable domain reads SQTIHQWPATLVQPVGSPLSLECTVEGTSNPNLYWYRQAAGRGLQLLFYSVGIGQISSEVPQNLSASRPQDRQFILSSKKLLLSDSGFYLCAWSAGSYGYTFGSGTRLTVV.

As for this clone: The DNA ends 3 residues before the CDR3 does, and the rest of the CDR3 is filled in from the germline J gene. The chain joins TRBV18 to TRBJ2-3, with no clear D. The CDR3 consists of 15 residues. Per the germline V gene, CDR1 is KGHSH and CDR2 is LQKENI. The CDR3 region is CASSPRAQQQETQYF. The part of the CDR3 DNA that was read is TGTGCCAGCTCACCACGAGCCCAACAGCAAGAGACG.

Points on this clone: The CDR3 end falls 3 residues outside the read, so it is completed with the germline J gene. This chain uses TRBV18 with TRBJ1-2; D unresolved. The CDR3 runs 14 residues. Germline CDR1 and CDR2: KGHSH and LQKENI. Partial CDR3 DNA: TGTGCCAGCTCACAGATCCCCTACTCCTACGAC. Protein product: CASSQIPYSYD. The full CDR3 reads CASSQIPYSYDYTF.

Regarding this clone: The read ends 3 residues shy of where the CDR3 ends; the end is completed using the germline J gene. This chain connects TRBV4-1 to TRBJ2-5; D ambiguous. Germline CDR1 reads MGHRA; CDR2 reads YSYEKL. CDR3 length: 15 amino acids. Trimming stripped 3 bases from V and 0 bases from J, with 11 bases between. Partial CDR3 DNA: TGCGCCAGCAGCCAGTATCAGGCGTACCAAGAGACC. It encodes CASSQYQAYQET. In full, the CDR3 is CASSQYQAYQETQYF.

Notes on this clone: The junction and the germline gene differ at one end; a read error may be behind it. The read terminates 3 residues ahead of where the CDR3 ends, so the germline J gene completes it. The genes are TRBV4-2 and TRBJ2-3; possible D gene TRBD2, 5 bases. This CDR3 spans 18 amino acids. Germline lookup yields CDR1 LGHNA and CDR2 YNFKEQ. The CDR3 protein is CASSHGFLSDPSTDTQYF. The sequenced CDR3 bases are TGCGCCAGCAGCCACGGGTTTCTTAGCGACCCAAGCACAGATACG.

As regards this clone: Germline is not matched at one junction end, which may reflect a read error. The read is 3 residues too short to cover the CDR3 end, so that end is filled in from the germline J gene. The V call is TRBV7-7, the J call TRBJ1-4; the D gene is possibly TRBD1 (5 bases). The CDR3 is 16 amino acids. In germline, CDR1 is SSHAT, CDR2 FNYEAQ (reference sequence). The CDR3: CASSLGPKGSNEKLFF. The CDR3 bases that were read are TGTGCTAGCAGCTTAGGGCCCAAGGGGAGTAATGAAAAA. Together with reference TRBV7-7 and TRBJ1-4, the CDR3 gives the full variable domain: GAGVSQSPRYKVTKRGQDVTLRCDPISSHATLYWYQQALGQGPEFLTYFNYEAQPDKSGLPSDRFSAERPEGSISTLTIQRTEQRDSAMYRCASSLGPKGSNEKLFFGSGTQLSVL.

In regard to this clone: Read data end 3 residues before the CDR3 end; the end is taken from the germline J gene. The chain joins TRBV6-2 or TRBV6-3 to TRBJ2-2, with a possible D match to TRBD1 (5 bases). This CDR3 is built from 14 residues. Per germline, CDR1 MNHEY and CDR2 SVGEGT. CDR3 residues: CASSYSVRDEKLFF. The CDR3 bases that were read are TGTGCCAGCAGTTACTCGGTCAGGGATGAAAAG.

This CDR3 is CASSQSPGQGRETQYF. The DNA read from the CDR3 is TGCGCCAGCAGCCAATCCCCTGGACAGGGCAGGGAGACC. V is TRBV4-1 and J is TRBJ2-5; 8 bases fit TRBD1. The read gets to within 3 residues of the CDR3 end, and the germline J gene fills in the rest. Unmatched junction bases numbered 10, after V lost 2 bases and J lost 5 bases. CDR1 and CDR2 (germline): MGHRA, YSYEKL. CDR3 length: 16 residues.

The CDR3 loop is CAWSAEGASPLFF. The part of the CDR3 DNA that was read is TGTGCCTGGAGTGCCGAGGGGGCCTCACCG. The V call is TRBV30, the J call TRBJ2-2; 7 positions agree with TRBD1. The read halts 3 residues ahead of the CDR3 end, with the missing end drawn from the germline J gene. Germline lookup yields CDR1 GTSNPN and CDR2 SVGIG (reference sequence). This CDR3 has 13 residues.

Turning to this clone: The read halts 3 residues ahead of the CDR3 end, with the missing end drawn from the germline J gene. The chain links TRBV13 to TRBJ2-2; D is undetermined. CDR1 and CDR2 (germline): PRHDT, FYEKMQ (reference sequence). The CDR3 consists of 13 residues. V lost 0 bases, J lost 4 bases, and 3 bases lay in between. CDR3 bases read: TGTGCCAGCAGCTTAGGCAGCACCGGGGAG. Translated, it gives CASSLGSTGE. The entire CDR3 protein reads CASSLGSTGELFF.

Regarding this clone: Read coverage stops 3 residues before the CDR3 terminus; the germline J gene supplies the remainder. This chain uses TRBV20-1 with TRBJ1-4; 7 bases agree with TRBD1. J lost 2 bases, V lost 8 bases, and 11 bases had no gene match. This CDR3 has 15 amino acids. In germline, CDR1 is DFQATT, CDR2 SNEGSKA (reference sequence). CDR3 region: CSCRQGGSTNEKLFF. CDR3 bases read: TGCAGTTGTAGACAGGGCGGTAGCACTAATGAAAAA.

Comment on this clone: The observed sequence ends 3 residues before the CDR3 terminus, with the missing tail filled in from the germline J gene. The V gene is TRBV19, the J gene TRBJ1-5; D is possibly TRBD1 (6 bases). Germline loops: CDR1 LNHDA, CDR2 SQIVND (reference sequence). There are 15 residues in the CDR3. Trimming took off 1 base at V and 0 bases at J, with 7 bases between the two ends. CDR3 bases read: TGTGCCAGTAGTATAGGACAGGTTAGCAATCAGCCC. Protein: CASSIGQVSNQP. From start to end, the CDR3 is CASSIGQVSNQPQHF.

Points on this clone: The CDR3 is cut off 3 residues early in the read; its end comes from the germline J gene. This sequence joins TRBV19 and TRBJ1-5, with D unresolved. This CDR3 contains 15 residues. The germline CDR1 and CDR2 sequences are LNHDA and SQIVND (reference sequence). V lost 3 bases and J 0 bases, leaving 9 bases between the germline ends. The CDR3 sequence: CASSISDYSNQPQHF. The part of the CDR3 DNA that was read is TGTGCCAGTAGTATTTCAGACTATAGCAATCAGCCC.

For this clone: The CDR3 is cut off 3 residues early in the read; its end comes from the germline J gene. The rearrangement joins TRBV6-2 or TRBV6-3 to TRBJ2-4, with D tentatively TRBD2 (6 bases). This CDR3 region has 14 residues. From germline, CDR1 is MNHEY and CDR2 SVGEGT. The CDR3 loop reads CASSYSGGNYGQYF. The covered CDR3 bases are TGTGCCAGCAGTTACTCGGGGGGAAACTATGGT.